This TCR beta chain was sequenced in a study of identical twins. Study observations and caveats: Within monozygotic twins, out-of-frame TCR alpha sharing was underestimated by the models.

TCRdb passed the 5' RACE reads through MiXCR, listing each CDR3 protein once. The data contain 650,000 to 800,000 distinct CDR3 sequences, approximately 9% of them singletons. This clonotype was seen many times. As yet, its antigen is unknown. Per germline, CDR1 SEHNR and CDR2 FQNEAQ (reference sequence). V lost 5 bases, J lost 0 bases, and 5 bases stayed unmatched. The CDR3 has 16 residues. Separately, the same data were catalogued under a study of yellow fever vaccine responses in identical twins.

Source material: PBMCs. This sequence was found in a woman between 18 and 30 years old in good health. The chain links TRBV7-9 to TRBJ2-3, with 10 bases aligning to TRBD2. As DNA, the CDR3 is TGTGCCAGCAGCCGGACTAGCGGCACTAGCACAGATACGCAGTATTTT. Translating gives CASSRTSGTSTDTQYF.